Shown below are 9 T cell receptor beta chains from a single sample sequenced in a study of a mutant IDH1 vaccine in newly diagnosed glioma. Data came from immunoSEQ multiplex PCR; TCRdb stores just in-frame clones and leaves some out. The sample has approximately 52,000 clones, around three quarters seen once. Time point described: week 47, end of study. Doses comprised 300 ug of mutant IDH1 20-mer peptide each, plus topical imiquimod. These receptors are not linked to any known antigen. The sequences come from PBMCs, collected from a glioma patient whose treatment included an IDH1 peptide vaccine. Receptor source: a middle-aged woman with glioma. Some clones in this sample may be carry-over from other donors' samples.

The CDR3 coding sequence is TGTGCCAGCAGTCGCTGGGACGCTGAAGCTTTCTTT. Amino acids: CASSRWDAEAFF. This chain uses TRBV7-9 with TRBJ1-1; D possibly corresponds to TRBD1 (5 bases). V dropped 6 bases and J dropped 6 bases, with 11 bases sitting between them. This CDR3 has 12 amino acids. From germline, CDR1 is SEHNR and CDR2 FQNEAQ (reference sequence).

This chain connects TRBV7-9 to TRBJ1-5; 10 bases are shared with TRBD1. This CDR3 is built from 17 residues. V was pared by 3 bases and J by 2 bases, with 7 bases of the junction left unmatched. Germline V lookup: CDR1 SEHNR, CDR2 FQNEAQ (reference sequence). The CDR3 loop is CASSFGSGTGGNQPQHF. The CDR3 DNA follows: TGTGCCAGCAGCTTTGGGTCCGGGACAGGGGGCAATCAGCCCCAGCATTTT.

V is TRBV5-5 and J is TRBJ2-7, with TRBD2 identical over 9 bases. Per the germline V gene, CDR1 is SGHKS and CDR2 is YYEKEE (reference sequence). This CDR3 is built from 19 residues. J gave up 2 bases and V 3 bases, and 18 bases lay outside the gene matches. The CDR3 loop reads CASSYSWVAGESVTYEQYF. CDR3 nucleotides: TGTGCCAGCAGCTATTCTTGGGTAGCGGGGGAATCCGTTACCTACGAGCAGTACTTC.

V usage is TRBV6-5 and J usage is TRBJ1-1; the D gene is possibly TRBD1 (5 bases). Per germline, CDR1 MNHEY and CDR2 SVGAGI. The germline V and J ends were trimmed by 6 bases and 1 base, with 12 bases remaining between them. This CDR3 region has 14 residues. For the CDR3, the DNA is TGTGCCAGCAGGCCCGGGACGGAGAACACTGAAGCTTTCTTT. Translated, it gives CASRPGTENTEAFF.

The sample holds one count of this clone. This chain connects TRBV4-2 to TRBJ2-7, with TRBD2 matching over 9 bases. The CDR3 is 19 residues long. Germline loops: CDR1 LGHNA, CDR2 YNFKEQ. Losses at the gene ends were 4 bases for V and 0 bases for J; bases not matched to a gene: 16. CDR3 DNA sequence: TGTGCCAGCAGCCGGGAGGTAGCGGGGGCCTCTGGGAGCTCCTACGAGCAGTACTTC. Amino acids: CASSREVAGASGSSYEQYF.

The rearrangement joins TRBV2 to TRBJ2-3, with a tentative D call TRBD2 (6 bases). CDR3 length: 13 amino acids. The V end was cut by 11 bases, the J end by 4 bases, with 16 bases between. The germline V gene encodes CDR1 SNHLY and CDR2 FYNNEI. The CDR3 DNA reads TGTGCCGGAAGGGACTCTGGGCCAGATACGCAGTATTTT. Residues: CAGRDSGPDTQYF.

This chain joins TRBV5-4 and TRBJ2-1, with D unclear. The V gene lost 5 bases and the J gene lost 5 bases, with 8 bases spanning the gap. The CDR3 totals 12 residues. CDR1 is SGHNT and CDR2 is YYREEE in the germline V gene (reference sequence). The CDR3 is CASRLDHNEQFF. The CDR3 DNA reads as TGTGCCAGCAGGCTTGACCACAATGAGCAGTTCTTC.

This clone was seen a single time. This sequence joins TRBV5-1 and TRBJ1-2; 11 bases line up with TRBD1. The CDR3 extends over 16 amino acids. The V gene's germline CDR1 is SGHRS and CDR2 YFSETQ. The V gene end was trimmed by 4 bases and the J gene end by 3 bases; junction bases not matched to a gene: 8. For the CDR3, the DNA is TGCGCCAGCAGCCACTGGGGGACAGGGGGAGACTATGGCTACACCTTC. This encodes CASSHWGTGGDYGYTF.

The chain carries TRBV6-1 and TRBJ1-1; D may be TRBD1 (6 bases). Trimming removed 2 bases from V and 0 bases from J, with 13 bases in between. Germline CDR1 reads MNHNS; CDR2 reads SASEGT. The CDR3 contains 16 residues. This chain's CDR3 is CASSESGGRVNTEAFF. In DNA form, the CDR3 reads TGTGCCAGCAGTGAATCGGGGGGGCGGGTGAACACTGAAGCTTTCTTT.